The 18 T cell receptor beta chains reported below all come from one sample, sequenced in a study of control samples from healthy donors and cancer patients. Generated by immunoSEQ multiplex PCR, the TCRdb table keeps only in-frame clones and is missing some. This table holds 130,000 or so clones, nearly 90% found once. The source material was blood. The receptor set was obtained from a man in his forties or fifties in good health.

This clone turned up a few times. This chain joins TRBV2 and TRBJ1-5, with D unclear. The CDR3 sequence is 13 residues long. Germline V lookup: CDR1 SNHLY, CDR2 FYNNEI. Trimming took off 4 bases at V and 4 bases at J, with 8 bases between the two ends. The CDR3 DNA follows: TGTGCCAGCAGTGGGTCTTTAAATCAGCCCCAGCATTTT. Amino acids: CASSGSLNQPQHF.

J is TRBJ2-3 and V is TRBV3-1 (or the pseudogene TRBV3-2), with TRBD2 matching 8 bases. Germline V gene data show CDR1 as LGHDT and CDR2 as YNNKEL (reference sequence). The CDR3 runs 18 residues. Trimming removed 0 bases from V and 6 bases from J; junction bases left unmatched: 14. CDR3 nucleotide sequence: TGTGCCAGCAGCCAAGACGGCTCTCTTGGCGGGGGGTTCGATACGCAGTATTTT. Its protein product is CASSQDGSLGGGFDTQYF.

This clone was seen more than once but under ten times. The V call is TRBV19, the J call TRBJ1-2, with D unresolved. Germline assignment: CDR1 LNHDA and CDR2 SQIVND (reference sequence). This CDR3 is 13 amino acids long. V was shortened by 6 bases and J by 5 bases, with 13 bases between the two germline ends. CDR3 protein: CASSQTPGYGYTF. The CDR3 DNA reads TGTGCCAGTAGCCAAACCCCCGGTTATGGCTACACCTTC. Together with reference TRBV19 and TRBJ1-2, the CDR3 gives the full variable domain: DGGITQSPKYLFRKEGQNVTLSCEQNLNHDAMYWYRQDPGQGLRLIYYSQIVNDFQKGDIAEGYSVSREKKESFPLTVTSAQKNPTAFYLCASSQTPGYGYTFGSGTRLTVV.

This chain joins TRBV19 and TRBJ1-5, with 11 bases aligning to TRBD1. The germline CDR1 and CDR2 sequences are LNHDA and SQIVND (reference sequence). This CDR3 has 16 amino acids. V lost 5 bases and J lost 6; bases outside the gene matches: 9. This CDR3 is CASSPHRDRGGQPQHF. Written as DNA, the CDR3 is TGTGCCAGTAGTCCCCACCGGGACAGGGGGGGTCAGCCCCAGCATTTT.

This clone was seen just once. The chain uses TRBV5-4 and TRBJ2-4; maybe TRBD2 (7 bases). CDR3 size: 16 residues. V gave up 4 bases and J gave up 0 bases, with 14 bases separating them. Germline CDR1 reads SGHNT; CDR2 reads YYREEE (reference sequence). CDR3 protein: CASSLGGRVAKNIQYF. Written as DNA, the CDR3 is TGTGCCAGCAGCCTCGGGGGGCGGGTAGCCAAAAACATTCAGTACTTC.

V usage is TRBV27 and J usage is TRBJ2-3; D call uncertain. There are 10 residues in the CDR3. The V and J ends lost 6 bases and 5 bases respectively, with 3 bases between them. Germline V gene data show CDR1 as MNHEY and CDR2 as SMNVEV (reference sequence). In nucleotides, the CDR3 is TGTGCCAGCAGGGTAGATACGCAGTATTTT. It is translated as CASRVDTQYF.

Judged by abundance, this clone is medium-sized. The chain couples TRBV11-2 to TRBJ2-5, with TRBD1 matching over 7 bases. The junction had 10 bases not matched to a gene; V was cut back by 1 base and J by 2 bases. The germline gives CDR1 SGHAT, CDR2 FQNNGV. The CDR3 is made up of 17 amino acids. Here the CDR3 DNA reads TGTGCCAGCAGCTTAGTCGGGGACAGCGTATTTCAAGAGACCCAGTACTTC. Translated: CASSLVGDSVFQETQYF.

This clone has only one observation. The rearrangement uses TRBV28 and TRBJ1-5; TRBD1 matches 11 bases. The J segment lost 5 bases and the V segment lost 3 bases, leaving 15 bases of the junction unmatched. The CDR3 loop spans 19 amino acids. The germline gives CDR1 MDHEN, CDR2 SYDVKM. This chain's CDR3 is CASSFRDRGTFVWDQPQHF. The CDR3 DNA reads TGTGCCAGCAGTTTCCGGGACAGGGGGACCTTCGTATGGGATCAGCCCCAGCATTTT.

The chain joins TRBV9 to TRBJ2-7, with D maybe TRBD2 (6 bases). Germline V lookup: CDR1 SGDLS, CDR2 YYNGEE. The V and J ends lost 4 bases and 7 bases respectively, with 12 bases between them. This CDR3 is 12 amino acids long. The CDR3 is CASSPSRGEQYF. As DNA, the CDR3 is TGTGCCAGCAGCCCATCACGGGGGGAGCAGTACTTC.

The V call is TRBV6-9, the J call TRBJ1-1; D is undetermined. CDR1 MNHGY and CDR2 SVAAGI come from the germline V gene. V lost 0 bases to trimming and J lost 5 bases, with 16 bases between them. This CDR3 spans 16 amino acids. The CDR3, as DNA: TGTGCCAGCAGTTATTCGGACCCAACCGGAGGGACTGAAGCTTTCTTT. As protein: CASSYSDPTGGTEAFF.

V and J are TRBV7-2 and TRBJ1-5; D uncertain. Germline CDR1 SGHTA, CDR2 FQGNSA. Trimming pared 2 bases from V and 2 bases from J, leaving 4 bases between. CDR3 length: 13 residues. CDR3 in DNA: TGTGCCAGCAGCTTATATGGCAATCAGCCCCAGCATTTT. It codes for CASSLYGNQPQHF.

The chain uses TRBV30 and TRBJ1-2, with D maybe TRBD1 (5 bases). V lost 1 base to trimming and J lost 8 bases, with 17 bases between them. There are 14 residues in the CDR3. Looked up from germline, CDR1 is GTSNPN and CDR2 is SVGIG (reference sequence). The CDR3 DNA reads TGTGCCTGGAGTGACCTTCGGGGGTCTGGGGGCTACACCTTC. As protein: CAWSDLRGSGGYTF. The variable domain in full, completed from reference TRBV30 and TRBJ1-2, reads SQTIHQWPATLVQPVGSPLSLECTVEGTSNPNLYWYRQAAGRGLQLLFYSVGIGQISSEVPQNLSASRPQDRQFILSSKKLLLSDSGFYLCAWSDLRGSGGYTFGSGTRLTVV.

This clone was seen once. The chain uses TRBV30 and TRBJ2-7; 8 bases agree with TRBD1. CDR1 and CDR2 (germline): GTSNPN, SVGIG (reference sequence). This CDR3 region has 14 residues. With V trimmed by 2 bases and J by 5 bases, 8 bases remained unmatched. This chain's CDR3 is CAWSYWTGSDEQYF. CDR3 DNA sequence: TGTGCCTGGAGTTACTGGACAGGGTCCGACGAGCAGTACTTC.

This rearrangement joins TRBV18 to TRBJ1-2, with 8 bases that match TRBD1. The V segment lost 3 bases and the J segment 4 bases; nucleotides outside the gene matches: 10. The germline CDR1 and CDR2 sequences are KGHSH and LQKENI. CDR3 size: 16 residues. CDR3 bases: TGTGCCAGCTCACCTCCCGGTACAGGGGGTTTCTATGGCTACACCTTC. Translated, it gives CASSPPGTGGFYGYTF.

The chain has TRBV5-1 and TRBJ2-7; D unresolved. Trimming left V 0 bases short and J 2 bases short, with 18 bases between. This CDR3 comprises 17 residues. Germline CDR1 and CDR2: SGHRS and YFSETQ. CDR3 coding DNA: TGCGCCAGCAGCTTGGTCGACACAAGGGTTACACCCTACGAGCAGTACTTC. Amino acid sequence: CASSLVDTRVTPYEQYF.

The chain uses TRBV7-9 and TRBJ1-3; D is undetermined. The CDR3 is made up of 14 amino acids. CDR1 and CDR2 from the germline V gene are SEHNR and FQNEAQ (reference sequence). V dropped 3 bases and J dropped 4 bases, with 10 bases sitting between them. This chain's CDR3 is CASSFVTPGNTIYF. The DNA for the CDR3 is TGTGCCAGCAGCTTTGTAACCCCAGGAAACACCATATATTTT.

V is TRBV5-1 and J is TRBJ1-4; maybe TRBD1 (6 bases). The V gene's germline CDR1 is SGHRS and CDR2 YFSETQ. The length of the CDR3 is 17 residues. V was pared by 1 base and J by 6 bases, with 19 bases between. CDR3 sequence: CASSLSPGAGSDEKLFF. The CDR3 nucleotides are TGCGCCAGCAGCTTGTCGCCGGGGGCGGGTAGTGATGAAAAACTGTTTTTT.

The V gene is TRBV6-1, the J gene TRBJ2-1, with 9 bases identical to TRBD2. Germline trimming cut 3 bases from V and 15 bases from J; bases unmatched to any gene: 12. The CDR3 loop spans 14 amino acids. Germline V lookup: CDR1 MNHNS, CDR2 SASEGT. CDR3 region: CASSDTGTSRRLFF. The CDR3, as DNA: TGTGCCAGCAGTGACACCGGGACTAGCCGCCGCCTGTTCTTC.